Shown below are 26 T cell receptor beta chains from a single sample sequenced in a study of T cells after yellow fever vaccination. Via MiXCR, TCRdb re-called the 5' RACE reads, giving one row per CDR3 protein. The sample records about 510,000 distinct CDR3 sequences, just over 20% being singletons. Material: PBMCs, obtained approximately 22 days after the first yellow fever vaccination. These receptors originate from a man younger than 35 who received the YFV17D yellow fever vaccine.

The chain combines TRBV5-1 with TRBJ1-2, with D unresolved. Per the germline V gene, CDR1 is SGHRS and CDR2 is YFSETQ. This CDR3 comprises 12 residues. V was shortened by 2 bases and J by 7 bases, with 9 bases between the two germline ends. The CDR3: CASSFDAAGYTF. CDR3 bases: TGCGCCAGCAGCTTCGATGCGGCTGGCTACACCTTC.

This clonotype has a handful of counts. V is TRBV12-3 or TRBV12-4 and J is TRBJ1-5, with D perhaps matching TRBD1 (5 bases). CDR3 length: 13 amino acids. The V end lost 3 bases, the J end lost 7 bases, and 10 bases lay between the germline ends. The CDR3 nucleotides are TGTGCCAGCAGTTTCGGGGACGGGCAGCCCCAGCATTTT. This translates into CASSFGDGQPQHF.

This clonotype occurred a few times. The V and J genes are TRBV7-8 and TRBJ2-3; the match to TRBD2 covers 10 bases. CDR1 and CDR2 from the germline V gene are SGHVS and FQNEAQ. The V gene end was trimmed by 1 base and the J gene end by 5 bases; junction bases not matched to a gene: 12. CDR3 length: 18 residues. The CDR3 spells CASSLGGSGGGLKDTQYF. CDR3 bases: TGTGCCAGCAGCTTAGGGGGGAGCGGGGGGGGTTTGAAAGATACGCAGTATTTT.

This clonotype was detected only once. The V and J genes are TRBV6-1 and TRBJ2-7; 10 bases are shared with TRBD2. The CDR3 has 13 amino acids. Germline V CDR1 and CDR2: MNHNS, SASEGT. J was trimmed by 5 bases and V by 9 bases; bases with no gene match: 7. The CDR3 region has the DNA TGTGCCAGGTCCGGGACTAGCGAAGACGAGCAGTACGTC. Its translation: CARSGTSEDEQYV.

This clonotype was found a few times. The chain carries TRBV27 and TRBJ1-1; TRBD1 might be the D (6 bases). Per the germline V gene, CDR1 is MNHEY and CDR2 is SMNVEV (reference sequence). CDR3 length: 14 amino acids. Between the trimmed V and J ends, which lost 5 bases and 1 base, there was a span of 11 bases. CDR3 DNA sequence: TGTGCCAGCAGTGTGCGACAGGCGAACACTGAAGCTTTCTTT. Protein: CASSVRQANTEAFF.

This clonotype was counted between two and nine times. The genes are TRBV18 and TRBJ1-1, with D possibly being TRBD1 (5 bases). Germline V gene sequence: CDR1 KGHSH, CDR2 LQKENI. V was cut by 4 bases and J by 7 bases, with 16 bases left in between. The CDR3 has 14 amino acids. DNA of the CDR3: TGTGCCAGCTCACTATCTTTCGGGACGTATGAAGCTTTCTTT. Translation: CASSLSFGTYEAFF.

In this sample, this clonotype turned up a few times. The rearrangement links TRBV19 to TRBJ2-1, with 13 bases that match TRBD2. V dropped 9 bases and J dropped 0; count of bases not matched to a gene: 11. CDR3 length: 18 residues. Per germline, CDR1 LNHDA and CDR2 SQIVND (reference sequence). This CDR3 is CASTEGTSGAISYNEQFF. The CDR3 DNA reads TGTGCCAGCACCGAGGGGACTAGCGGGGCCATCTCCTACAATGAGCAGTTCTTC.

The chain couples TRBV28 to TRBJ2-7; 8 bases are shared with TRBD2. CDR1 is MDHEN and CDR2 is SYDVKM in the germline V gene. V shed 0 bases and J 4 bases; nucleotides not matched to a gene: 2. The CDR3 totals 14 residues. The CDR3 is CASSLWAGGYEQYV. The CDR3 DNA sequence: TGTGCCAGCAGTTTATGGGCGGGGGGATACGAGCAGTACGTC.

In its sample, this clonotype was seen once. This chain connects TRBV6-2 or TRBV6-3 to TRBJ2-5, with D maybe TRBD2 (6 bases). The CDR3 covers 15 residues. The germline V gene encodes CDR1 MNHEY and CDR2 SVGEGT. Between the trimmed V and J ends, which lost 4 bases and 7 bases, there was a span of 19 bases. CDR3 nucleotides: TGTGCCAGCAGTTTGGAAGGAGGGGCCCCAGGGACCCAGTACTTC. It specifies CASSLEGGAPGTQYF.

This clonotype was picked up a small number of times. The chain joins TRBV7-9 to TRBJ1-5; D uncertain. CDR1 is SEHNR, CDR2 FQNEAQ, per germline (reference sequence). Trimming removed 1 base at V and 4 bases at J, with 11 bases between. The length of the CDR3 is 15 residues. CDR3 sequence (DNA): TGTGCCAGCAGCTTAGATCCACATGGGAATCAGCCCCAGCATTTT. This sequence encodes CASSLDPHGNQPQHF.

The chain combines TRBV7-2 with TRBJ2-2, with 8 bases that match TRBD2. CDR1 is SGHTA, CDR2 FQGNSA, per germline. With V trimmed by 2 bases and J by 0 bases, 5 bases remained unmatched. The length of the CDR3 is 17 residues. The CDR3 spells CASSLQQLAANTGELFF. As DNA, the CDR3 is TGTGCCAGCAGCTTACAGCAACTAGCGGCGAACACCGGGGAGCTGTTTTTT.

V and J are TRBV5-1 and TRBJ2-2; 9 nucleotides match TRBD1. Germline V gene lookup returns CDR1 SGHRS and CDR2 YFSETQ. With 4 bases clipped from V and 6 bases from J, the junction kept 10 bases outside the gene matches. The CDR3 extends over 16 amino acids. The CDR3 protein is CASSVTGGTVAGELFF. The CDR3 coding sequence is TGCGCCAGCAGCGTTACAGGGGGCACGGTTGCCGGGGAGCTGTTTTTT.

The chain combines TRBV15 with TRBJ1-1, with D unclear. This CDR3 has 13 amino acids. CDR1 is LNHNV, CDR2 YYDKDF, per germline (reference sequence). V lost 6 bases, J lost 0 bases, and 8 bases lay in between. CDR3 nucleotide sequence: TGTGCCACCAGTCCTCTGATGAACACTGAAGCTTTCTTT. This sequence encodes CATSPLMNTEAFF.

This clonotype was observed a few times. This chain joins TRBV9 and TRBJ2-3; 7 nucleotides match TRBD2. The germline CDR1 and CDR2 sequences are SGDLS and YYNGEE. The CDR3 runs to 17 residues. The V segment lost 0 bases and the J segment 0 bases; nucleotides outside the gene matches: 7. The CDR3 loop is CASSVEKRGPSTDTQYF. In nucleotides, the CDR3 is TGTGCCAGCAGCGTAGAAAAGCGGGGCCCCAGCACAGATACGCAGTATTTT.

The chain joins TRBV27 to TRBJ1-5, with D uncertain. Trimming cost V 3 bases and J 3 bases, with 9 bases left between them. Germline V CDR1 and CDR2: MNHEY, SMNVEV (reference sequence). The CDR3 covers 14 residues. DNA of the CDR3: TGTGCCAGCAGTTTGACCGGGTACAATCAGCCCCAGCATTTT. Translation gives CASSLTGYNQPQHF.

A few counts support this clonotype. The chain has TRBV5-1 and TRBJ2-2; D gene unclear. Germline V gene data show CDR1 as SGHRS and CDR2 as YFSETQ. V gave up 6 bases and J gave up 2 bases, with 8 bases separating them. This CDR3 region has 13 residues. CDR3 loop: CASTQPNTGELFF. The CDR3 DNA reads as TGCGCCAGCACCCAGCCAAACACCGGGGAGCTGTTTTTT.

The gene calls are TRBV5-1 and TRBJ2-7; 9 nucleotides align to TRBD2. Germline V CDR1 and CDR2: SGHRS, YFSETQ. CDR3 size: 16 residues. The V segment lost 2 bases and the J segment 7 bases; nucleotides outside the gene matches: 13. The CDR3 region is CASSLGSGRPSGEQYV. In nucleotides, the CDR3 is TGCGCCAGCAGCTTAGGTAGCGGGAGACCCTCGGGGGAGCAGTACGTC.

The chain has TRBV5-1 and TRBJ2-5; a weak D match, TRBD1 (8 bases). The CDR3 spans 16 residues. Germline CDR1 SGHRS, CDR2 YFSETQ. Trimming pared 4 bases from V and 3 bases from J, leaving 19 bases between. The CDR3 nucleotides are TGCGCCAGCAGCGAAGAACAGGGGGGGATGGAAGAGACCCAGTACTTC. Protein product: CASSEEQGGMEETQYF. Full variable domain (rest looked up from reference TRBV5-1 and TRBJ2-5): KAGVTQTPRYLIKTRGQQVTLSCSPISGHRSVSWYQQTPGQGLQFLFEYFSETQRNKGNFPGRFSGRQFSNSRSEMNVSTLELGDSALYLCASSEEQGGMEETQYFGPGTRLLVL.

This clonotype was detected a few times. V is TRBV20-1 and J is TRBJ1-4; tentatively, D is TRBD1 (6 bases). V shed 6 bases and J shed 4 bases, with 12 bases lying between them. The CDR3 runs 13 residues. Germline V lookup: CDR1 DFQATT, CDR2 SNEGSKA (reference sequence). The CDR3, as DNA: TGCAGTGCACGACAGGTTATTAATGAAAAACTGTTTTTT. Residues: CSARQVINEKLFF.

This clonotype came up a few times. The chain carries TRBV11-2 and TRBJ1-2; TRBD1 is a possible D gene (6 bases). Germline loops: CDR1 SGHAT, CDR2 FQNNGV. Trimming shortened V by 3 bases and J by 1 base, and 21 bases separated the two germline ends. The CDR3 sequence is 18 residues long. This chain's CDR3 is CASSFSTTGPDNNYGYTF. The CDR3 nucleotides read TGTGCCAGCAGCTTCTCTACTACAGGGCCTGATAATAACTATGGCTACACCTTC. Drawing the rest from reference TRBV11-2 and TRBJ1-2, the complete variable domain is EAGVAQSPRYKIIEKRQSVAFWCNPISGHATLYWYQQILGQGPKLLIQFQNNGVVDDSQLPKDRFSAERLKGVDSTLKIQPAKLEDSAVYLCASSFSTTGPDNNYGYTFGSGTRLTVV.

The chain couples TRBV24-1 to TRBJ2-5; weak D call: TRBD1 (5 bases). V was trimmed by 9 bases and J by 0 bases, leaving 10 bases between them. This CDR3 has 13 amino acids. Germline lookup yields CDR1 KGHDR and CDR2 SFDVKD. The CDR3 region has the DNA TGTGCCACCTCATCAGGGTACCAAGAGACCCAGTACTTC. Its translation: CATSSGYQETQYF.

The chain employs TRBV7-3 and TRBJ2-1; D is undetermined. V dropped 4 bases and J dropped 5 bases, with 9 bases sitting between them. Germline V lookup: CDR1 SGHTA, CDR2 FQGTGA. CDR3 length: 13 amino acids. CDR3 residues: CASSSQLHNEQFF. The CDR3, as DNA: TGTGCCAGCAGCTCTCAACTCCACAATGAGCAGTTCTTC.

J is TRBJ1-1 and V is TRBV6-6; D gene unclear. This CDR3 has 13 residues. V dropped 6 bases and J dropped 4 bases, with 12 bases sitting between them. From germline, CDR1 is MNHNY and CDR2 SVGAGI (reference sequence). CDR3 protein: CASRRVLGTEAFF. CDR3 sequence (DNA): TGTGCCAGCAGAAGAGTGTTGGGCACTGAAGCTTTCTTT.

This clonotype has a handful of counts. The chain carries TRBV5-1 and TRBJ2-3, with D perhaps matching TRBD1 (6 bases). CDR1 SGHRS and CDR2 YFSETQ come from the germline V gene. The CDR3 length is 13 residues. The ends were cut back, 4 bases at V and 6 bases at J, with 12 bases in the middle. The DNA of the CDR3 is TGCGCCAGCAGCAACCAGGGGTCGGATACGCAGTATTTT. Its protein is CASSNQGSDTQYF.

V gene TRBV5-4 combines with J gene TRBJ2-5; D may be TRBD1 or TRBD2 (6 bases each). This CDR3 is 16 amino acids long. V shed 4 bases and J shed 2 bases, with 18 bases lying between them. Per the germline V gene, CDR1 is SGHNT and CDR2 is YYREEE (reference sequence). This chain's CDR3 is CASSPQGGRKQETQYF. CDR3 bases: TGTGCCAGCAGCCCGCAAGGGGGGCGTAAACAAGAGACCCAGTACTTC.

This clonotype was seen many times. The rearrangement joins TRBV3-1 to TRBJ1-2; 8 nucleotides align to TRBD1. Losses at the gene ends were 4 bases for V and 8 bases for J; bases not matched to a gene: 9. Germline CDR1 LGHDT, CDR2 YNNKEL (reference sequence). The CDR3 is 14 residues long. CDR3 bases: TGTGCCAGCAGCCCCGGCTCAGGGGGCCGCGGCTACACCTTC. It specifies CASSPGSGGRGYTF.